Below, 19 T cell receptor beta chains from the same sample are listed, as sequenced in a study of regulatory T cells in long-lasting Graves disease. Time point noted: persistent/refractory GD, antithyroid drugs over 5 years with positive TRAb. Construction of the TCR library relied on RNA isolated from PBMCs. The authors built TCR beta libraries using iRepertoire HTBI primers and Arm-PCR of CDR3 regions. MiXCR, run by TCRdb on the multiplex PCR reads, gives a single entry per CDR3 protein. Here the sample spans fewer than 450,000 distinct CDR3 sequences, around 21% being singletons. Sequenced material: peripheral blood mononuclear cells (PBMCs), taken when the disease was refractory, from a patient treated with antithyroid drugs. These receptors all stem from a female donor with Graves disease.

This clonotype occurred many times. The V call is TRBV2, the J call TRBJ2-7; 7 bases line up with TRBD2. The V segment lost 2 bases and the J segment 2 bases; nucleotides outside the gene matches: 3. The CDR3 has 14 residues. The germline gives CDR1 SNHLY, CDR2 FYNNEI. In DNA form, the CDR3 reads TGTGCCAGCAGTGAACAGCGGGGTCCCTACGAGCAGTACTTC. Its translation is CASSEQRGPYEQYF.

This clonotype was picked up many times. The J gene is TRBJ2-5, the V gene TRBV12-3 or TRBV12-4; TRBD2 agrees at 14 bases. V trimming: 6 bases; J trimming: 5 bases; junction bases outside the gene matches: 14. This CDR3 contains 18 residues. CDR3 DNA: TGTGCCAGCAGGTCAACTCCGACTAGCGGGAGGGCCGGGGAGACCCAGTACTTC. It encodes CASRSTPTSGRAGETQYF.

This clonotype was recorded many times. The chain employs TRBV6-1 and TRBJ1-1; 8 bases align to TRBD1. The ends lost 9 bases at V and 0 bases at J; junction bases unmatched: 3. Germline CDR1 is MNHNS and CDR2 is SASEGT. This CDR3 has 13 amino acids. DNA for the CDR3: TGTGCCAGTCGACAGGGGATGAACACTGAAGCTTTCTTT. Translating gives CASRQGMNTEAFF.

The CDR3 coding sequence is TGTGCCTCCGGGCTTGAACGTGCCTACGAGCAGTACTTC. Amino acids: CASGLERAYEQYF. V is TRBV7-3 and J is TRBJ2-7, with D unclear. Germline V gene lookup returns CDR1 SGHTA and CDR2 FQGTGA. Trimming removed 11 bases from V and 2 bases from J, with 16 bases in between. The CDR3 is 13 residues long.

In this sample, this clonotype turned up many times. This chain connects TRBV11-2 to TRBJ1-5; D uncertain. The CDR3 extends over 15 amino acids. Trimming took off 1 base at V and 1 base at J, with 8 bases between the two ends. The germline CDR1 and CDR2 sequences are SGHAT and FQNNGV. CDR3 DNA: TGTGCCAGCAGCTTAGGGGCGGTAAGCAATCAGCCCCAGCATTTT. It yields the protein CASSLGAVSNQPQHF.

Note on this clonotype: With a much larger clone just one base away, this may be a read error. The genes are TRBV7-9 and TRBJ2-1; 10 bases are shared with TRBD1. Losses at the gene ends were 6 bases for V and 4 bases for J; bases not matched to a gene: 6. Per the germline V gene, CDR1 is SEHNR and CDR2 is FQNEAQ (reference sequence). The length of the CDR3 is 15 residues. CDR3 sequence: CASRKGQGPYNEQFF. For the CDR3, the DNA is TGTGCCAGCAGAAAGGGACAGGGGCCTTACAATGAGCAGTTCTTC.

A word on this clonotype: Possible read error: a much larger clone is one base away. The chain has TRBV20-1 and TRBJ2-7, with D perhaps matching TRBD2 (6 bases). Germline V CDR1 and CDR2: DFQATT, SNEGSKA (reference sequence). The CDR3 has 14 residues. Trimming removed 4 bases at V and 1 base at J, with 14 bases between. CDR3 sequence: CSAMKEGRSYEQYF. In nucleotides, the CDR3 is TGCAGTGCTATGAAGGAGGGGAGATCCTACGAGCAGTACTTC.

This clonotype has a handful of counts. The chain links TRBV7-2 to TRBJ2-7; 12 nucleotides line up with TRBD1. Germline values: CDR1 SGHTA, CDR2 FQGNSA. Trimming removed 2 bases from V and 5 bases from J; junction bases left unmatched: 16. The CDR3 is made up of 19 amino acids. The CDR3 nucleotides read TGTGCCAGCAGCTTATATAGCCCCCCCGGGACAGGGGGCCGGAACGAGCAGTACTTC. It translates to CASSLYSPPGTGGRNEQYF.

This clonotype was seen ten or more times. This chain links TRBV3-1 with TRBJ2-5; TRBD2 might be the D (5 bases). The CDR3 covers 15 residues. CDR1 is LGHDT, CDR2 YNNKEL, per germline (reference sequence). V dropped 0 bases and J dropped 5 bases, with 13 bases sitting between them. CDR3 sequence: CASSQDDGGGETQYF. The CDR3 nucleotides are TGTGCCAGCAGCCAAGATGACGGAGGCGGGGAGACCCAGTACTTC.

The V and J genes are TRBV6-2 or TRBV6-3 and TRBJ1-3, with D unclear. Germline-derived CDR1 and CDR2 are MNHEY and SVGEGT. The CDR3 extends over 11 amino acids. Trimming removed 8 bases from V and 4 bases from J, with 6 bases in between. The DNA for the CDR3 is TGTGCCAGCTTTCGGGGAAACACCATATATTTT. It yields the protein CASFRGNTIYF.

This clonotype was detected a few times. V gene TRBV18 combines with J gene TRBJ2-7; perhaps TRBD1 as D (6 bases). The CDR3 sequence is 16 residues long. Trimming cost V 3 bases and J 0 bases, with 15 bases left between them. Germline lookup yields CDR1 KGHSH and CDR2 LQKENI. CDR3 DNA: TGTGCCAGCTCACCTCCAGGGCAGGGGAGCTCCTACGAGCAGTACTTC. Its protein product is CASSPPGQGSSYEQYF.

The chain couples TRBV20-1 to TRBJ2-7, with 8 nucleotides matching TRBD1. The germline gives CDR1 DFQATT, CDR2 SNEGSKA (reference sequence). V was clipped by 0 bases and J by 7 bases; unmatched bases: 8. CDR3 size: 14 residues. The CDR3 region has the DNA TGCAGTGCTAGAGATCAGGCAGGGGGCAGGGAGCAGTACTTC. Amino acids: CSARDQAGGREQYF.

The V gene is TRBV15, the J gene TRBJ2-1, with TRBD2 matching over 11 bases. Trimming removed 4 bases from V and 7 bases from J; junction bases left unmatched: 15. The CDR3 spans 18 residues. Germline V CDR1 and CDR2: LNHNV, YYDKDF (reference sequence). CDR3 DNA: TGTGCCACCAGCACTTTCCATAGCCCCGGACTAGCGGGTAATGAGCAGTTCTTC. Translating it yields CATSTFHSPGLAGNEQFF.

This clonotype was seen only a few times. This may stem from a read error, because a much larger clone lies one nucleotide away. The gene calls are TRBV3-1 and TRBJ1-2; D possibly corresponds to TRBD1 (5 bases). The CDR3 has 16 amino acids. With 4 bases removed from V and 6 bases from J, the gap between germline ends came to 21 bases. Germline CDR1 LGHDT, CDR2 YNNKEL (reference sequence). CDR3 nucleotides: TGTGCCAGCAGCCCCACCCCCGCGAGAGGGACCCATGGCTACACCTTC. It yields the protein CASSPTPARGTHGYTF.

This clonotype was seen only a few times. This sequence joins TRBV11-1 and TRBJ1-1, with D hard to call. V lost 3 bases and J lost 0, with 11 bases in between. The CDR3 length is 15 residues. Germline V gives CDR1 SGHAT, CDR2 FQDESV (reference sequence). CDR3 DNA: TGTGCCAGCAGCTTGGGCCCGGGAATGAACACTGAAGCTTTCTTT. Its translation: CASSLGPGMNTEAFF.

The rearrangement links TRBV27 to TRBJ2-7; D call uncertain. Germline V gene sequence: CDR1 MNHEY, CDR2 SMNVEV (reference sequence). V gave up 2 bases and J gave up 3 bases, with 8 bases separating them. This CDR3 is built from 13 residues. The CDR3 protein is CASSLNRVYEQYF. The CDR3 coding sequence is TGTGCCAGCAGTTTAAACAGAGTCTACGAGCAGTACTTC.

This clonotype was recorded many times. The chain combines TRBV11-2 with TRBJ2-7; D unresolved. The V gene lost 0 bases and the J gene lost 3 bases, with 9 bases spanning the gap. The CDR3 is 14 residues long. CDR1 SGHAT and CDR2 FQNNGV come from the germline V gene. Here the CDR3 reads CASSLDPRLYEQYF. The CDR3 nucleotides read TGTGCCAGCAGCTTAGACCCTAGACTCTACGAGCAGTACTTC.

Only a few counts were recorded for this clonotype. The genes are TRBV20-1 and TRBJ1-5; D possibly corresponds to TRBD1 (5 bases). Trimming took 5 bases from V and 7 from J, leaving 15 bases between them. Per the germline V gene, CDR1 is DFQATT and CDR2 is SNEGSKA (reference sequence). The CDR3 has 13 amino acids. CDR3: CSARKGRDQPQHF. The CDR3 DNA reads TGCAGTGCTCGGAAGGGGCGCGACCAGCCCCAGCATTTT.

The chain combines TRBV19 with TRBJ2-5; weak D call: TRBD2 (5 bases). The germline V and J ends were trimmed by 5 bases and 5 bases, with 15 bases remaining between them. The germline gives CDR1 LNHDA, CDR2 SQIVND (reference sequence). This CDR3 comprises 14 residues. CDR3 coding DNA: TGTGCCAGTAGTGCCTCAGGCGGGTCTGAGACCCAGTACTTC. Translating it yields CASSASGGSETQYF.